The clone carrying this T cell receptor beta chain came up once. What it binds is not known. The record originates from a study of T cells after posttransplantation cyclophosphamide. Study results and limitations: Recipient CMV seropositivity and CMV reactivation strongly tracked TRB clonality. Donor CD8+ memory clones often dominated recipient blood repertoires at later times. Skin or GI-infiltrating T cells shared few TRB sequences with blood.

Here immunoSEQ multiplex PCR was the method, and the copy in TCRdb shows in-frame clones only, minus some. The table lists some 61,000 clones, roughly 95% of them singletons. The CDR3 spans 15 residues. The germline CDR1 and CDR2 sequences are LNHDA and SQIVND (reference sequence). Trimming took off 5 bases at V and 3 bases at J, with 16 bases between the two ends. Peripheral blood was collected from the related graft donor on the marrow donation day. The V call is TRBV19, the J call TRBJ1-1; maybe TRBD1 (6 bases). This sequence originates from a woman in her twenties or thirties in good health and a related stem cell transplant donor. Sequencing was done on a sample of PBMCs. DNA for the CDR3: TGTGCCAGTAGTGCAGAACAGGGTGGGTACACTGAAGCTTTCTTT. This encodes CASSAEQGGYTEAFF.